This is a list of T cell receptor beta chains from one sample in a study of blood T cells in healthy people across ages. TCRdb redid the calling of the 5' RACE reads with MiXCR, one entry per CDR3 protein. Among hundreds of thousands of distinct CDR3 sequences listed, about 20% were seen once. Sequences were obtained from blood. The receptors here all came from a man between 65 and 85 years old in good health. The CDR3 runs from the conserved cysteine through the conserved F or W. The D gene is left open where the match is weak. Size is omitted from some rows. Given values are once, few, many or a class for expanded clones.

TRBJ1-2	TRBV6-2/TRBV6-3	.	.	TGTGCCAGCAGTCGGACTAAGCCCGACAGCTCCTACGGCTACACCTTC	CASSRTKPDSSYGYTF
TRBJ2-1	TRBV11-1	TRBD2	few	TGTGCCAGCAGCCGGGCCCGGACTAGCGGCTACAATGAGCAGTTCTTC	CASSRARTSGYNEQFF
TRBJ2-5	TRBV4-1	TRBD1	few	TGCGCCAGCAGCCAAGCCCCGACAGGGTTCCAAGAGACCCAGTACTTC	CASSQAPTGFQETQYF
TRBJ2-7	TRBV6-5	.	.	TGTGCCAGCAGTTCCAGAAACTACGAGCAGTACTTC	CASSSRNYEQYF
TRBJ1-5	TRBV20-1	.	.	TGCAGTGCTGGAGGGACACCCGACAATCAGCCCCAGCATTTT	CSAGGTPDNQPQHF
TRBJ2-1	TRBV5-1	.	few	TGCGCCAGCAGCCAAGAAGGGAACGCCTACAATGAGCAGTTCTTC	CASSQEGNAYNEQFF
TRBJ2-1	TRBV27	.	.	TGTGCCAGCATCCTCGGTCAGGTGGCGTCCTACAATGAGCAGTTCTTC	CASILGQVASYNEQFF
TRBJ2-2	TRBV18	TRBD1	.	TGTGCCAGCTCATCCGGACAGGGAGGCACCGGGGAGCTGTTTTTT	CASSSGQGGTGELFF
TRBJ2-4	TRBV20-1	.	.	TGCAGTGCCGGGCCTAACGGTGCCCTGTCCAAAAACATTCAGTACTTC	CSAGPNGALSKNIQYF
TRBJ2-2	TRBV20-1	.	few	TGCAGTGCTAGGATCGGACTAAACACCGGGGAGCTGTTTTTT	CSARIGLNTGELFF
TRBJ2-3	TRBV6-5	.	.	TGTGCCAGCAGGTCCCCGGATACGCAGTATTTT	CASRSPDTQYF
TRBJ2-3	TRBV20-1	TRBD2	.	TGCAGTGCTAAGCTAGCGGGAGGAACCGATACGCAGTATTTT	CSAKLAGGTDTQYF
TRBJ2-3	TRBV7-9	TRBD2	.	TGTGCCAGCAGCTTTCAAAGACAGCGGGAGTTGTCAGATACGCAGTATTTT	CASSFQRQRELSDTQYF
TRBJ2-1	TRBV5-1	TRBD1	.	TGCGACAGCAGCCCTGGACAGGGAGGTAGTGAGCAGTTCTTC	CDSSPGQGGSEQFF
TRBJ2-3	TRBV11-1	TRBD2	.	TGTGCCAGCAGCCCGACTAGCGGGGGGGCCTTGTGGGCACGCATAGATACGCAGTATTTT	CASSPTSGGALWARIDTQYF
TRBJ1-6	TRBV7-9	.	.	TGTGCCAGCAGCTTAGGTGGGGATAATCTCCTCCACTTT	CASSLGGDNLLHF
TRBJ2-1	TRBV29-1	.	.	TGCAGCGCCCGAGGAGGGTCGACCTACAATGAGCAGTTCTTC	CSARGGSTYNEQFF
TRBJ1-6	TRBV10-3	TRBD1	.	TGTGCCATCAGCAGGGACAGTGAGAGTTCACCCCTCCACTTT	CAISRDSESSPLHF
TRBJ2-5	TRBV9	.	.	TGTGCCAGCAGCGCGGGATCCGTTTCGGAGACCCAGTACTTC	CASSAGSVSETQYF
TRBJ2-3	TRBV18	.	.	TGTACCAGCTCACCAATGACAGATACGCAGTATTTT	CTSSPMTDTQYF
TRBJ2-1	TRBV27	TRBD2	few	TGTGCCAGCCTCCCGGGGGCGGGAGGGCCTGACGATGAGCAGTTCTTC	CASLPGAGGPDDEQFF
TRBJ1-1	TRBV5-1	TRBD1	.	TGCGCCAGCAGCAATCCATCCGGACAGGGTACGGGTGAAGCTTTCTTT	CASSNPSGQGTGEAFF
TRBJ1-4	TRBV16	TRBD1	.	TGTGCCAGCAGCCGGAGCGAGGGACAGTCTAATGAAAAACTGTTTTTT	CASSRSEGQSNEKLFF
TRBJ2-3	TRBV20-1	TRBD2	.	TGCAGTGCTACCTTAGCGGGGGTCCTCACAGATACGCAGTATTTT	CSATLAGVLTDTQYF
TRBJ2-1	TRBV12-3/TRBV12-4	TRBD1	few	TGTGCCAGCAGTCTGGGACAGGTAAAAAATGAGCAGTTCTTC	CASSLGQVKNEQFF